These T cell receptor beta chains were read from a single sample in a study of PD-1 blockade in classical Hodgkin lymphoma. The table came from immunoSEQ multiplex PCR; TCRdb's copy has only in-frame clones and leaves some out. This repertoire shows 50,000 or so clones, roughly 89% found once; its top ten account for approximately 15%. The sample consisted of peripheral blood mononuclear cells (PBMCs), taken before the fourth cycle of nivolumab. The receptor set was obtained from a human donor with classical Hodgkin lymphoma. CDR3s leave out the opening cysteine and the closing phenylalanine or tryptophan.

>TRBJ2-7|TRBV30
AWSTTSGGYEQY
>TRBJ2-7|TRBV30
ACIQQGYEQY
>TRBJ2-7|TRBV15
ATRRQGAQSGEQY
>TRBJ2-7|TRBV5-8
ASSLRATAYEQY
>TRBJ1-1|TRBV12-5
ASGLLGTNTEAF
>TRBJ1-1|TRBV10-1
ASSEIKDRRMTEAF
>TRBJ2-7|TRBV23-1
ARSPPSTGRTYEQY
>TRBJ2-7|TRBV7-9
ASSLTGRGYEQY
>TRBJ2-3|TRBV2
ATGTGTDTQY
>TRBJ2-3|TRBV28
ASSLAGLYYTQY
>TRBJ2-7|TRBV5-1
ASSLAGHKTYEQY
>TRBJ2-3|TRBV6-1
ASSAASGVSTDTQY
>TRBJ2-7|TRBV7-3
ASSLTIPAGLGEQY
>TRBJ2-7|TRBV5-5
ASSLTPPYEQY
>TRBJ2-7|TRBV27
ASSRGLGLAYEQY
>TRBJ1-3|TRBV13
ASSLTGFPYSGNTIY
>TRBJ2-1|TRBV6-5
ASSYSRDGNEQF
>TRBJ2-4|TRBV4-1
ASSQDEPIPTGTYLAKNIQY
>TRBJ1-2|TRBV7-8
ASSPKAIYGYT
>TRBJ2-1|TRBV19
ASSEDEQF
>TRBJ1-2|TRBV28
ASLESTDRGFHGYT